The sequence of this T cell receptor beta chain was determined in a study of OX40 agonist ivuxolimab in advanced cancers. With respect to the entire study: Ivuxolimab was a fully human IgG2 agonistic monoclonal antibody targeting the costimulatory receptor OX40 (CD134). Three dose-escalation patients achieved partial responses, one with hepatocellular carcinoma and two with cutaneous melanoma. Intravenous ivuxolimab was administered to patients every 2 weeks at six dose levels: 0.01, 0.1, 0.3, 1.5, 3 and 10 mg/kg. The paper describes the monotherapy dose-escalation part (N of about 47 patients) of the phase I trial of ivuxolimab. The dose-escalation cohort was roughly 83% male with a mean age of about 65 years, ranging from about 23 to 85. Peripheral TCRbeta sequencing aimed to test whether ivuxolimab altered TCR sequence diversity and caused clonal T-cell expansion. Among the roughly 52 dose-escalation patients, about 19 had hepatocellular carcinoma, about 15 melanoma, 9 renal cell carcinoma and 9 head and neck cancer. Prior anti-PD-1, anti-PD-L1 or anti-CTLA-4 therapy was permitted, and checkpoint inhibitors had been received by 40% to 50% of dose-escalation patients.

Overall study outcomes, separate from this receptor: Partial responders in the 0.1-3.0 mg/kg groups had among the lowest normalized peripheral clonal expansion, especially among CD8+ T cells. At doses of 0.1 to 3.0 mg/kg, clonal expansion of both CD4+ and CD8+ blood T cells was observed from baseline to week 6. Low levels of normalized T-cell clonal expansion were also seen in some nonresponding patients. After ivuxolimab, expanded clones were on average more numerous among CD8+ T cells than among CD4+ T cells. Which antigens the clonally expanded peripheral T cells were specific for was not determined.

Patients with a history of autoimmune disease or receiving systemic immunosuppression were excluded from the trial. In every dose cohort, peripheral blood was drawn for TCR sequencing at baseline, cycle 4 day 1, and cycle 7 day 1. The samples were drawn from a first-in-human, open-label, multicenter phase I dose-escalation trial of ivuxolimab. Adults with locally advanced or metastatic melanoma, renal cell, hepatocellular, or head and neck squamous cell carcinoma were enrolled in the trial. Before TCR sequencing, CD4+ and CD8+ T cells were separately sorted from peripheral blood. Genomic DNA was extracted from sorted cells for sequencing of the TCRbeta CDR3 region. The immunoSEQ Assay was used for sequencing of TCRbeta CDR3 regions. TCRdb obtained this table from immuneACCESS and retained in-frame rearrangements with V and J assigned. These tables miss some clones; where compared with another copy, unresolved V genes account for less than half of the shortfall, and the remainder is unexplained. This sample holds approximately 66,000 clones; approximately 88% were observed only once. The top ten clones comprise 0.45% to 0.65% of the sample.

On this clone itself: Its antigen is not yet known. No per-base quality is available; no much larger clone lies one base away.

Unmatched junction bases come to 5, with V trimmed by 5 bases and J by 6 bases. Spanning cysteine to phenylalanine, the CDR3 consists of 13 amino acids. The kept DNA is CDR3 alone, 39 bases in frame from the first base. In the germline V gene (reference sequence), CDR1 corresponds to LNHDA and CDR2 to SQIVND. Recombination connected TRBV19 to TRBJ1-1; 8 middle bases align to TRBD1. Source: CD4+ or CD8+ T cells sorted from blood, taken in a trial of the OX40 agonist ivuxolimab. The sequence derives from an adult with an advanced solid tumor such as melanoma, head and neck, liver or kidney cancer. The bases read TGTGCCAGTAGTTTTCAACAGGGGGCTGAAGCTTTCTTT. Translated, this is CASSFQQGAEAFF.